This T cell receptor (beta chain) stems from a study of chemoradiotherapy in HPV16-positive cancers (dated by TCRdb to about 2022). General notes on the study: Candidate HPV-specific T-cell clones and common TCR motifs were defined by functional T-cell assays performed on cells from a couple of HPV16-positive patients. The study set out to ask whether T-cell immunity against the HPV oncoproteins E6 and E7 changes over the course of chemoradiotherapy and whether that immunity affects survival. Next, the candidate HPV-specific TCRs and motifs were followed in TCR repertoires from 80 to 90 patients with HPV-related cancers.

On the study overall, not on this receptor specifically: In HPV16-positive patients, expansion of HPV-responsive T cells during chemoradiotherapy was associated with improved recurrence-free survival. The survival association was reported for HPV16-positive patients, and the functional definition of HPV-specific T cells was derived from only two HPV16-positive patients. Expansion of candidate HPV-specific clones and E7-related TCR motifs was observed in the tumor microenvironment during treatment, whereas no such expansion was observed for non-HPV-specific T cells.

Library preparation used the immunoSEQ multiplex PCR assay. TCRdb's version of the immuneACCESS table is confined to in-frame rearrangements and falls short of the full clone set. An unresolved V gene accounts for under half of the shortfall where checked; the remainder is of unknown origin. This sample has tens of thousands of clones in its table, and more than 85% of those were observed once. 2.1% of the sample lies in the top ten. With regard to this clone: Its antigen is not yet known. Base qualities were left out, and no much larger clone turns up one base away.

The V end loses 4 bases and the J end loses 11 bases, and a stretch of 13 bases separates them. There are 12 amino acids in the CDR3, from cysteine to phenylalanine inclusive. The sequence is cut down to CDR3 DNA, 36 bases in frame from base 1. CDR1 and CDR2, per the germline V gene, are MNHEY and SVGAGI. Repertoires were sampled repeatedly over the course of chemoradiotherapy, so clonal expansion could be followed in the tumor microenvironment. The source is a human donor with HPV-associated anogenital cancer. The rearrangement joined TRBV6-5 to TRBJ2-3; no confident D gene assignment can be made. This specimen was blood, taken from a patient who underwent chemoradiotherapy. This receptor carries the CDR3 CASSSPDRLQYF. The nucleotides are TGTGCCAGCAGTTCCCCGGACCGGCTGCAGTATTTT.